What follows is one T cell receptor beta chain and its context. CDR3 length: 15 amino acids. Germline CDR1 MNHEY, CDR2 SVGAGI. Trimming stripped 8 bases from V and 4 bases from J, with 18 bases between. Repertoires were generated with immunoSEQ multiplex PCR, while TCRdb's copy carries only in-frame clones and drops some. Of roughly 250,000 clones in the sample, approximately 92% were seen once. This entry is derived from a study of blood T cell repertoires in COVID-19. This sequence was found in a person aged 18 to 30 with COVID-19, enrolled during active disease. This sequence joins TRBV6-5 and TRBJ1-3; tentative D call: TRBD1 (5 bases). The sequenced sample consisted of peripheral blood. CDR3 DNA sequence: TGTGCCAGCGGATGGGGGGGTAGGCACGGAAACACCATATATTTT. Translating gives CASGWGGRHGNTIYF.